The 2 T cell receptor beta chains given below trace back to one sample, sequenced in a study of blood T cells in healthy people across ages. A second PCR, run for roughly 7 to 11 cycles, used a sample-barcoded 5' primer plus a J-beta primer mix. TCRdb re-called the 5' RACE reads through MiXCR, storing one row per CDR3 protein. The table has roughly 730,000 distinct CDR3 sequences, more than 50% seen once. Sequencing was performed on blood. The source is a man aged 35-49 years in good health.

The table lists this clonotype with a few counts. This chain joins TRBV2 and TRBJ2-5, with 8 nucleotides matching TRBD1. Germline CDR1 SNHLY, CDR2 FYNNEI. The V segment lost 5 bases and the J segment 5 bases; nucleotides outside the gene matches: 13. The CDR3 totals 16 residues. Here the CDR3 DNA reads TGTGCCAGCAGTAGATACGGACAGGGCGCGGGGGAGACCCAGTACTTC. Its protein is CASSRYGQGAGETQYF.

The chain combines TRBV7-9 with TRBJ2-7; 7 positions agree with TRBD2. The CDR3 totals 15 residues. Trimming took 5 bases from V and 3 from J; bases not matched to a gene: 10. From germline, CDR1 is SEHNR and CDR2 FQNEAQ (reference sequence). CDR3 sequence reads: CASSQGAGFNYEQYF. The CDR3, as DNA: TGTGCCAGCAGCCAAGGAGCGGGGTTTAACTACGAGCAGTACTTC.